This entry concerns a single T cell receptor (beta chain). This sample is part of a study of blood T cell repertoires in COVID-19. TCRdb's copy holds only in-frame clones and misses some; the assay was immunoSEQ multiplex PCR. Among 150,000 to 180,000 clones, 75% to 95% were seen once, and the ten largest hold roughly 0.54%. V was clipped by 4 bases and J by 0 bases, with 13 bases between them. The CDR3 covers 16 residues. CDR1 is SGHDN, CDR2 FVKESK, per germline. This chain joins TRBV14 and TRBJ2-1; maybe TRBD2 (5 bases). Sequencing used peripheral blood. This clonotype was sampled from a man aged 45-65 years with acute or convalescent COVID-19. In DNA, the CDR3 is TGTGCCAGCAGCCTTTACGGGAAGATCTCCTACAATGAGCAGTTCTTC. This translates into CASSLYGKISYNEQFF. Complete variable domain (other parts from reference TRBV14 and TRBJ2-1): EAGVTQFPSHSVIEKGQTVTLRCDPISGHDNLYWYRRVMGKEIKFLLHFVKESKQDESGMPNNRFLAERTGGTYSTLKVQPAELEDSGVYFCASSLYGKISYNEQFFGPGTRLTVL.